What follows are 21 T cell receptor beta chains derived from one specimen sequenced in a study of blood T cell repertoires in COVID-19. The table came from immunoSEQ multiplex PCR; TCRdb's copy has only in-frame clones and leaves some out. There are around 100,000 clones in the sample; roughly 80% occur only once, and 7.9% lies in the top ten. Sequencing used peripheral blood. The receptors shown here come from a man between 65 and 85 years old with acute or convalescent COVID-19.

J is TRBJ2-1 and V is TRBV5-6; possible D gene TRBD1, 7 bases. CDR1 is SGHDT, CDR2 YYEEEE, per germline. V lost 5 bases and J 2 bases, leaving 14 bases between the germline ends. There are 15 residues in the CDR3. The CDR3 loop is CASREGQLAYNEQFF. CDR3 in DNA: TGTGCCAGCAGGGAGGGACAGCTGGCCTACAATGAGCAGTTCTTC.

CDR3 sequence (DNA): TGTGCCATCAGAACCGCTAGCGGCAGCACAAACAATGAGCAGTTCTTC. It specifies CAIRTASGSTNNEQFF. The rearrangement uses TRBV10-3 and TRBJ2-1; 7 bases are a match to TRBD2. The CDR3 contains 16 residues. The germline gives CDR1 ENHRY, CDR2 SYGVKD. V trimming: 6 bases; J trimming: 5 bases; junction bases outside the gene matches: 13.

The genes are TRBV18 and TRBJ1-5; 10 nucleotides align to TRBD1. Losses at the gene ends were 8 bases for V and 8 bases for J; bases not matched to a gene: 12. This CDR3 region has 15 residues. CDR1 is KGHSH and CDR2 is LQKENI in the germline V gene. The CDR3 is CASTYGQGDVEPQHF. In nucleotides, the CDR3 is TGTGCCAGCACATACGGACAGGGGGATGTGGAGCCCCAGCATTTT. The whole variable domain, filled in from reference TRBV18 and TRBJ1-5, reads NAGVMQNPRHLVRRRGQEARLRCSPMKGHSHVYWYRQLPEEGLKFMVYLQKENIIDESGMPKERFSAEFPKEGPSILRIQQVVRGDSAAYFCASTYGQGDVEPQHFGDGTRLSIL.

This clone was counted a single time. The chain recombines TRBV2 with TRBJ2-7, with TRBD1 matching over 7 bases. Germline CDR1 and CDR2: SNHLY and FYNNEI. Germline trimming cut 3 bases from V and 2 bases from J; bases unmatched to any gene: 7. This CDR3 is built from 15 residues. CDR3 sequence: CASSDTGETTYEQYF. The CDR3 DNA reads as TGTGCCAGCAGTGACACAGGGGAAACGACCTACGAGCAGTACTTC.

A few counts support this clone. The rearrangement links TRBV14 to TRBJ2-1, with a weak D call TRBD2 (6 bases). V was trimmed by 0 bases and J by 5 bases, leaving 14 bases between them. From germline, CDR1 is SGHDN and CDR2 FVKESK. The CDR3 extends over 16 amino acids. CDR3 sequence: CASSQDSWTGDNEQFF. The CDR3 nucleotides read TGTGCCAGCAGCCAAGATTCCTGGACGGGGGACAATGAGCAGTTCTTC.

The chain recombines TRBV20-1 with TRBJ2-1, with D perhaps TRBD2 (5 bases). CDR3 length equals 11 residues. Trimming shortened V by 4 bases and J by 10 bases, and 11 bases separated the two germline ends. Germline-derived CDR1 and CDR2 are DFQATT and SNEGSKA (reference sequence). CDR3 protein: CSAKGVQEQFF. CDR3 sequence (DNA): TGCAGTGCTAAGGGAGTTCAGGAGCAGTTCTTC.

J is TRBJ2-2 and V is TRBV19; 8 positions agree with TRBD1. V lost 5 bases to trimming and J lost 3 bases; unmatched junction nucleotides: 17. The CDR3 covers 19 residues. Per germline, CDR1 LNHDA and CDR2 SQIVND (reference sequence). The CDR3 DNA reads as TGTGCCAGTAGTGGGGCGACAGGGGCAATCGTTTACGACACCGGGGAGCTGTTTTTT. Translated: CASSGATGAIVYDTGELFF.

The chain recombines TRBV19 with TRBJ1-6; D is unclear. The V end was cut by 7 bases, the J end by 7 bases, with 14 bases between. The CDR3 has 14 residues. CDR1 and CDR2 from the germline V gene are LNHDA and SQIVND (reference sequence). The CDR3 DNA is TGTGCCAGTACAGGAGGCGCAAGGAATTCACCCCTCCACTTT. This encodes CASTGGARNSPLHF.

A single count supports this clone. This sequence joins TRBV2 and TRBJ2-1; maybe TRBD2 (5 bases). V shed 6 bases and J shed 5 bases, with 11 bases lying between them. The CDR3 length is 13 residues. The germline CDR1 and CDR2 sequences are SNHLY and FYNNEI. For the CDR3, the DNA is TGTGCCAGCAGCGCGGACGGGGACAATGAGCAGTTCTTC. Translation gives CASSADGDNEQFF.

CDR3 in DNA: TGTGCCAGCAGCTTAACTGGACCTAGCGGGGGAGATACGCAGTATTTT. It codes for CASSLTGPSGGDTQYF. The rearrangement uses TRBV7-2 and TRBJ2-3, with 10 bases that match TRBD2. There are 16 residues in the CDR3. V trimming: 2 bases; J trimming: 5 bases; junction bases outside the gene matches: 7. Germline V gives CDR1 SGHTA, CDR2 FQGNSA.

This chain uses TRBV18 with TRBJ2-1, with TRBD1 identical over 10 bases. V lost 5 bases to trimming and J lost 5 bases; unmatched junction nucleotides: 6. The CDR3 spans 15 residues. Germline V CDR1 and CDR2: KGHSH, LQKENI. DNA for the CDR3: TGTGCCAGCTCAACGGGACAGGGGTCTAACAATGAGCAGTTCTTC. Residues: CASSTGQGSNNEQFF. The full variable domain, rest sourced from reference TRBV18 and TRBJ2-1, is NAGVMQNPRHLVRRRGQEARLRCSPMKGHSHVYWYRQLPEEGLKFMVYLQKENIIDESGMPKERFSAEFPKEGPSILRIQQVVRGDSAAYFCASSTGQGSNNEQFFGPGTRLTVL.

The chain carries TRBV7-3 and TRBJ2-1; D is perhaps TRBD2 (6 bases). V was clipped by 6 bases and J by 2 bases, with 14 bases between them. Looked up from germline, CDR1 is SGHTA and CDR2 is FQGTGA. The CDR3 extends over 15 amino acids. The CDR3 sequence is CASSSQGGAYNEQFF. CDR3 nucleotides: TGTGCCAGCAGTTCCCAGGGCGGGGCCTACAATGAGCAGTTCTTC.

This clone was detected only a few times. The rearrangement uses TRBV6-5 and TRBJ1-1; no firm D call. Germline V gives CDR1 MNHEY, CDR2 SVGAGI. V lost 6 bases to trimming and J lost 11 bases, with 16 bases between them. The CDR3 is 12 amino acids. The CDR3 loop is CASRASPGRAFF. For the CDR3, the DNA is TGTGCCAGCAGAGCTAGTCCTGGGAGGGCTTTCTTT.

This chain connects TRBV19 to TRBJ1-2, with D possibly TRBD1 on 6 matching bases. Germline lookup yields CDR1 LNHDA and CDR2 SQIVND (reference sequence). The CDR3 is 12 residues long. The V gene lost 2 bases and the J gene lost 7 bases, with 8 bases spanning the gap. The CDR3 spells CASSIRQVGYTF. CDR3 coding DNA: TGTGCCAGTAGTATACGACAGGTTGGCTACACCTTC.

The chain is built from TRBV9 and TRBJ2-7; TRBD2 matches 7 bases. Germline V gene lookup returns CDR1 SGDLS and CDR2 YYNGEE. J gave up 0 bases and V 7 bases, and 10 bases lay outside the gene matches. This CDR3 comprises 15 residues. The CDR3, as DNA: TGTGCCAGCGCCACTGGCGGGGGAACCTCCTACGAGCAGTACTTC. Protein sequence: CASATGGGTSYEQYF.

The CDR3 protein is CASSIGTGNQPQHF. CDR3 nucleotide sequence: TGTGCCAGTAGTATTGGGACAGGCAATCAGCCCCAGCATTTT. V is TRBV19 and J is TRBJ1-5; 7 bases align to TRBD1. J gave up 2 bases and V 3 bases, and 1 base lay outside the gene matches. This CDR3 contains 14 residues. Germline CDR1 reads LNHDA; CDR2 reads SQIVND (reference sequence).

The CDR3 loop reads CASSQEGGVSQPQHF. CDR3 nucleotide sequence: TGCGCCAGCAGCCAAGAGGGGGGGGTTAGTCAGCCCCAGCATTTT. The rearrangement links TRBV4-1 to TRBJ1-5; D is perhaps TRBD1 (5 bases). The V gene's germline CDR1 is MGHRA and CDR2 YSYEKL. The CDR3 loop spans 15 amino acids. V dropped 0 bases and J dropped 6 bases, with 12 bases sitting between them.

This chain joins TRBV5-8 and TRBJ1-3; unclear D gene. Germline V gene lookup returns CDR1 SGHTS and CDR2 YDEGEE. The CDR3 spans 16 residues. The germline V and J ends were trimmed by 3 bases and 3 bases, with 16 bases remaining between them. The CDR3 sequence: CASSSTRRAGGNTIYF. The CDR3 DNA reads TGTGCCAGCAGCTCGACAAGACGGGCGGGTGGAAACACCATATATTTT.

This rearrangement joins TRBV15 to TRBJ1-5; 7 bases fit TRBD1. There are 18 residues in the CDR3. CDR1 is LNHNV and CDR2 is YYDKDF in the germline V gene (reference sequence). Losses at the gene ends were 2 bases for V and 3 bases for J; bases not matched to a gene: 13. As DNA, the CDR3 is TGTGCCACCAGCAGATCGCTCCAGGCAGGGGGTTCCAATCAGCCCCAGCATTTT. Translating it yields CATSRSLQAGGSNQPQHF.

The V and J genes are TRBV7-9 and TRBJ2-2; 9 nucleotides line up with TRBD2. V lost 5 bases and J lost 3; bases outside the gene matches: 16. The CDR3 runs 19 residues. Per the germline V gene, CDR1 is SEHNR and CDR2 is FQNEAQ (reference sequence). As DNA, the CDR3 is TGTGCCAGCAGCCCGCGTGGTTCGGCGGGAGGGCCTTACACCGGGGAGCTGTTTTTT. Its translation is CASSPRGSAGGPYTGELFF.

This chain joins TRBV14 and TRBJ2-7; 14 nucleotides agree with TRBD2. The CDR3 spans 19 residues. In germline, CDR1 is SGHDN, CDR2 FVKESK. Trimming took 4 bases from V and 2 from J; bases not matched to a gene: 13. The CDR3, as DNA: TGTGCCAGCAGCCGAAATATCGGGACTAGCGGGAGTAACGCCTACGAGCAGTACTTC. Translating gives CASSRNIGTSGSNAYEQYF.